This passage covers 32 T cell receptor beta chains from one sample sequenced in a study of spatial heterogeneity in lung cancer. TCRdb passed the 5' RACE reads through MiXCR, listing each CDR3 protein once. The table records about 52,000 distinct CDR3 sequences, roughly 7.4% of them present only once. The time point denotes: blood at routine non-recurrence follow-up after resection. No cells were sorted before sequencing. The whole RNA sequenced was extracted from tumor, nontumor lung or frozen PBMC. Sample: PBMCs, taken at follow-up. The receptors stem from a female donor with early-stage non-small cell lung cancer.

This clonotype was seen at least ten times. The chain employs TRBV20-1 and TRBJ2-5; the D gene could be TRBD1 or TRBD2 (5 bases each). V lost 0 bases to trimming and J lost 4 bases, with 15 bases between them. Looked up from germline, CDR1 is DFQATT and CDR2 is SNEGSKA (reference sequence). The CDR3 is 15 residues long. CDR3 in DNA: TGCAGTGCTAGAGATCTCCGGGAAAGGGGAGAGACCCAGTACTTC. Amino acid sequence: CSARDLRERGETQYF.

This clonotype occurred many times. At one boundary the junction diverges from the germline segment, which might be a read error. V and J are TRBV2 and TRBJ2-5; D uncertain. The CDR3 totals 12 residues. Germline CDR1 SNHLY, CDR2 FYNNEI. CDR3 sequence (DNA): TGTGCCGGCAGCATCTACGTAGAGACCCAGTACTTC. Encoded protein: CAGSIYVETQYF.

This clonotype was counted a few times. The chain uses TRBV19 and TRBJ2-1; 10 bases match TRBD1. CDR3 length equals 16 residues. Per the germline V gene, CDR1 is LNHDA and CDR2 is SQIVND (reference sequence). J lost 5 bases, V lost 5 bases, and 9 bases had no gene match. The CDR3 is CASSGGGTGVHNEQFF. The CDR3 DNA follows: TGTGCCAGTAGTGGCGGGGGGACAGGGGTTCACAATGAGCAGTTCTTC.

To note about this clonotype: This could be a read error, since a much larger clone is one nucleotide away. The chain employs TRBV19 and TRBJ2-7, with 10 bases aligning to TRBD2. CDR1 is LNHDA and CDR2 is SQIVND in the germline V gene (reference sequence). This CDR3 has 14 amino acids. The CDR3 DNA sequence: TGTGTCAGCGGGAGGGCATTAGGGTCCTACGAGCAGTACTTC. Translation gives CVSGRALGSYEQYF.

The chain uses TRBV5-4 and TRBJ2-3, with 7 bases lining up with TRBD1. V gave up 1 base and J gave up 3 bases; unmatched junction bases: 5. Germline lookup yields CDR1 SGHNT and CDR2 YYREEE (reference sequence). This CDR3 is 15 amino acids long. The CDR3 bases are TGTGCCAGCAGCTTGCAGGGGGTCGAGACAGATACGCAGTATTTT. Translated: CASSLQGVETDTQYF.

This clonotype was observed a handful of times. The chain is built from TRBV12-3 or TRBV12-4 and TRBJ2-1, with a possible D match to TRBD1 (6 bases). The germline V and J ends were trimmed by 3 bases and 8 bases, with 14 bases remaining between them. The CDR3 runs 14 residues. The CDR3 loop is CASSFGQGSYEQFF. CDR3 DNA sequence: TGTGCCAGCAGTTTCGGGCAGGGGTCTTATGAGCAGTTCTTC.

This clonotype was detected only a few times. The chain combines TRBV7-2 with TRBJ2-3; the D is unclear. V gave up 0 bases and J gave up 0 bases, with 10 bases separating them. The CDR3 contains 16 residues. The germline CDR1 and CDR2 sequences are SGHTA and FQGNSA. This CDR3 is CASSLAPGLSTDTQYF. DNA of the CDR3: TGTGCCAGCAGCTTAGCACCCGGGCTTAGCACAGATACGCAGTATTTT.

This clonotype showed up many times. The J gene is TRBJ2-1, the V gene TRBV21-1. TRBV21-1 is a pseudogene segment. The CDR3 length is 14 residues. CDR3 nucleotides: TGTGCCAGCAGCAAAGCGCATAACTACAATGAGCAGTTCTTC. This sequence encodes CASSKAHNYNEQFF.

The chain couples TRBV6-7 to TRBJ2-3; 7 bases agree with TRBD1. TRBV6-7 is an open reading frame, and its role is uncertain. CDR3 length: 15 residues. V trimming: 8 bases; J trimming: 4 bases; junction bases outside the gene matches: 12. CDR3 in DNA: TGTGCCAGCCCCAGGGGCAGGGGGAACCCAGATACGCAGTATTTT. Translated: CASPRGRGNPDTQYF.

The chain combines TRBV19 with TRBJ2-4; possible D gene TRBD1, 5 bases. This CDR3 has 13 residues. Between the trimmed V and J ends, which lost 6 bases and 4 bases, there was a span of 10 bases. CDR1 is LNHDA, CDR2 SQIVND, per germline (reference sequence). In DNA, the CDR3 is TGTGCCAGTAGCGCAGGGCGAAAAAACATTCAGTACTTC. This translates into CASSAGRKNIQYF. The full variable domain, its missing parts supplied by reference TRBV19 and TRBJ2-4, is DGGITQSPKYLFRKEGQNVTLSCEQNLNHDAMYWYRQDPGQGLRLIYYSQIVNDFQKGDIAEGYSVSREKKESFPLTVTSAQKNPTAFYLCASSAGRKNIQYFGAGTRLSVL.

This clonotype was recorded at least ten times. This rearrangement joins TRBV27 to TRBJ1-2, with 7 bases that match TRBD1. The germline V gene encodes CDR1 MNHEY and CDR2 SMNVEV (reference sequence). CDR3 size: 14 residues. The junction had 5 bases not matched to a gene; V was cut back by 3 bases and J by 4 bases. This CDR3 reads CASSFTGAFYGYTF. CDR3 nucleotide sequence: TGTGCCAGCAGTTTCACAGGGGCGTTCTATGGCTACACCTTC.

In this sample, this clonotype turned up many times. The chain couples TRBV29-1 to TRBJ2-3; D is perhaps TRBD1 (5 bases). Trimming cost V 1 base and J 6 bases, with 14 bases left between them. CDR3 length: 14 amino acids. The germline V gene encodes CDR1 SQVTM and CDR2 ANQGSEA. In nucleotides, the CDR3 is TGCAGCGTTGAAGTCCTCGGACAATGGGATACGCAGTATTTT. Translated: CSVEVLGQWDTQYF.

This clonotype has just a few counts. This chain joins TRBV7-9 and TRBJ2-7; 11 bases map to TRBD1. Germline trimming cut 5 bases from V and 4 bases from J; bases unmatched to any gene: 7. Germline V gene lookup returns CDR1 SEHNR and CDR2 FQNEAQ (reference sequence). The CDR3 has 15 amino acids. CDR3 sequence (DNA): TGTGCCAGCAGCCCCGACCGGGACAGGGGGTACGAGCAGTACTTC. Translated, it gives CASSPDRDRGYEQYF.

The rearrangement links TRBV28 to TRBJ2-2; the match to TRBD1 covers 8 bases. Germline trimming cut 6 bases from V and 7 bases from J; bases unmatched to any gene: 10. Germline V gene sequence: CDR1 MDHEN, CDR2 SYDVKM. There are 15 residues in the CDR3. CDR3 DNA sequence: TGTGCCAGCAGGCCTCCTCCAGGGGGCGGCGGGGAGCTGTTTTTT. Protein sequence: CASRPPPGGGGELFF.

This clonotype was observed a handful of times. V gene TRBV3-1 combines with J gene TRBJ2-3; D unclear. The germline CDR1 and CDR2 sequences are LGHDT and YNNKEL (reference sequence). This CDR3 region has 12 residues. Trimming took 4 bases from V and 1 from J, leaving 3 bases between them. CDR3 sequence: CASSPRTDTQYF. DNA for the CDR3: TGTGCCAGCAGCCCCCGCACAGATACGCAGTATTTT.

This clonotype showed up many times. The rearrangement uses TRBV12-5 and TRBJ2-2; D remains ambiguous. V lost 0 bases, J lost 3 bases, and 5 bases lay in between. CDR1 is LGHNT, CDR2 FRNRAP, per germline. This CDR3 comprises 14 residues. CDR3 amino acids: CASGLVPDTGELFF. CDR3 nucleotides: TGTGCTAGTGGTTTGGTACCGGACACCGGGGAGCTGTTTTTT.

This clonotype was seen repeatedly, ten times or more. CDR3 in amino acids: CASDLIGASSTDTQYF. CDR3 coding DNA: TGTGCCAGCGATCTCATTGGGGCTTCTAGCACAGATACGCAGTATTTT. The gene calls are TRBV2 and TRBJ2-3, with D perhaps matching TRBD1 (5 bases). The CDR3 has 16 amino acids. V lost 8 bases, J lost 0 bases, and 18 bases lay in between. Per germline, CDR1 SNHLY and CDR2 FYNNEI.

At least ten counts were recorded for this clonotype. The chain combines TRBV29-1 with TRBJ2-3; D is undetermined. This CDR3 comprises 14 residues. CDR1 and CDR2 (germline): SQVTM, ANQGSEA. Trimming took 3 bases from V and 4 from J, leaving 14 bases between them. The CDR3 region is CSVDSLKGSDTQYF. CDR3 in DNA: TGCAGCGTTGACAGCCTTAAGGGCTCAGATACGCAGTATTTT.

This clonotype was seen ten or more times. J is TRBJ2-2 and V is TRBV28; tentatively, D is TRBD2 (6 bases). The germline V and J ends were trimmed by 7 bases and 0 bases, with 12 bases remaining between them. The CDR3 spans 15 residues. The germline V gene has CDR1 MDHEN and CDR2 SYDVKM. The CDR3 here is CASMGGPPNTGELFF. DNA of the CDR3: TGTGCCAGCATGGGGGGACCCCCGAACACCGGGGAGCTGTTTTTT.

The V call is TRBV20-1, the J call TRBJ2-7; D might be TRBD2 (5 bases). CDR3 length equals 14 residues. The germline CDR1 and CDR2 sequences are DFQATT and SNEGSKA (reference sequence). Trimming removed 2 bases from V and 2 bases from J, with 13 bases in between. The CDR3 DNA follows: TGCAGTGCTAGATTCCTCGGGGAAGCCTACGAGCAGTACTTC. Protein sequence: CSARFLGEAYEQYF.

This rearrangement joins TRBV5-1 to TRBJ1-1, with TRBD1 matching 7 bases. CDR3 length: 15 residues. Germline V gene lookup returns CDR1 SGHRS and CDR2 YFSETQ. Unmatched junction bases numbered 8, after V lost 5 bases and J lost 1 base. The CDR3 protein is CASRATGTANTEAFF. CDR3 nucleotides: TGCGCCAGCAGGGCTACCGGGACAGCGAACACTGAAGCTTTCTTT.

This clonotype occurred many times. The chain recombines TRBV20-1 with TRBJ1-2; possibly TRBD1 for D (6 bases). The CDR3 has 15 amino acids. The germline V gene encodes CDR1 DFQATT and CDR2 SNEGSKA (reference sequence). V lost 0 bases to trimming and J lost 2 bases, with 13 bases between them. CDR3: CSARDRQVENYGYTF. In nucleotides, the CDR3 is TGCAGTGCTAGAGATCGACAGGTAGAAAACTATGGCTACACCTTC.

This clonotype was found many times. The chain joins TRBV28 to TRBJ2-7; TRBD1 aligns across 9 bases. V trimming: 5 bases; J trimming: 4 bases; junction bases outside the gene matches: 6. CDR3 length: 14 amino acids. Per germline, CDR1 MDHEN and CDR2 SYDVKM. DNA of the CDR3: TGTGCCAGCAGTGCTACAGGGGGCTGGTACGAGCAGTACTTC. It encodes CASSATGGWYEQYF.

There are many counts of this clonotype. J is TRBJ2-1 and V is TRBV9, with D perhaps TRBD2 (5 bases). Trimming pared 1 base from V and 0 bases from J, leaving 11 bases between. The CDR3 runs 16 residues. Germline CDR1 SGDLS, CDR2 YYNGEE. The CDR3 sequence: CASSVLGVASYNEQFF. The CDR3 nucleotides are TGTGCCAGCAGCGTACTCGGGGTTGCCTCCTACAATGAGCAGTTCTTC.

V and J are TRBV5-1 and TRBJ2-2; tentatively, D is TRBD1 (6 bases). Germline values: CDR1 SGHRS, CDR2 YFSETQ. This CDR3 region has 16 residues. V was pared by 5 bases and J by 1 base, with 15 bases between. As DNA, the CDR3 is TGCGCCAGCAGTTTGTATGGACAGCTGAACACCGGGGAGCTGTTTTTT. Protein: CASSLYGQLNTGELFF.

The chain combines TRBV14 with TRBJ1-2; 10 bases are a match to TRBD1. From germline, CDR1 is SGHDN and CDR2 FVKESK. The CDR3 is 15 amino acids. V shed 5 bases and J 4 bases; nucleotides not matched to a gene: 7. This chain's CDR3 is CASSFAGTGVYGYTF. CDR3 bases: TGTGCCAGCAGCTTCGCCGGGACAGGGGTCTATGGCTACACCTTC.

This clonotype was counted between two and nine times. CDR3: CASSTPAGGMETQYF. In nucleotides, the CDR3 is TGTGCCAGCAGCACCCCTGCTGGAGGGATGGAGACCCAGTACTTC. The chain employs TRBV7-9 and TRBJ2-5; weak D call: TRBD2 (6 bases). V was pared by 5 bases and J by 5 bases, with 18 bases between. The germline V gene encodes CDR1 SEHNR and CDR2 FQNEAQ (reference sequence). The CDR3 has 15 residues.

This clonotype was observed at least ten times. The CDR3 DNA sequence: TGTGCCAGCAGCTTCTATCAAGAGACCCAGTACTTC. Residues: CASSFYQETQYF. The chain has TRBV7-2 and TRBJ2-5; D not resolved. Germline V gene lookup returns CDR1 SGHTA and CDR2 FQGNSA. The CDR3 consists of 12 residues. V was cut by 3 bases and J by 2 bases, with 4 bases left in between.

This clonotype appeared many times. The rearrangement uses TRBV16 and TRBJ1-1, with TRBD1 matching over 9 bases. Germline values: CDR1 KGHSY, CDR2 FQNENV. V dropped 5 bases and J dropped 4; count of bases not matched to a gene: 5. The CDR3 runs 14 residues. The CDR3, as DNA: TGTGCCAGCAGCGGACAGGGGAGGAGCACTGAAGCTTTCTTT. This translates into CASSGQGRSTEAFF. Full variable domain (outside the CDR3, taken from reference TRBV16 and TRBJ1-1): GEEVAQTPKHLVRGEGQKAKLYCAPIKGHSYVFWYQQVLKNEFKFLISFQNENVFDETGMPKERFSAKCLPNSPCSLEIQATKLEDSAVYFCASSGQGRSTEAFFGQGTRLTVV.

This clonotype turned up a few times. V gene TRBV18 combines with J gene TRBJ1-1, with a weak D call TRBD1 (5 bases). Germline V lookup: CDR1 KGHSH, CDR2 LQKENI. This CDR3 contains 13 residues. V dropped 3 bases and J dropped 5 bases, with 10 bases sitting between them. The CDR3 is CASSPKGRTEAFF. In DNA, the CDR3 is TGTGCCAGCTCACCGAAGGGGCGGACTGAAGCTTTCTTT.

The chain combines TRBV7-9 with TRBJ2-1, with D hard to call. This CDR3 is built from 12 residues. Germline V gene sequence: CDR1 SEHNR, CDR2 FQNEAQ (reference sequence). Trimming removed 8 bases at V and 3 bases at J, with 8 bases between. CDR3 residues: CASPAFYNEQFF. The CDR3 DNA is TGTGCCAGCCCCGCGTTCTACAATGAGCAGTTCTTC. The entire variable domain, with the rest obtained from reference TRBV7-9 and TRBJ2-1, is as follows: DTGVSQNPRHKITKRGQNVTFRCDPISEHNRLYWYRQTLGQGPEFLTYFQNEAQLEKSRLLSDRFSAERPKGSFSTLEIQRTEQGDSAMYLCASPAFYNEQFFGPGTRLTVL.

V gene TRBV5-1 combines with J gene TRBJ2-6; perhaps TRBD1 as D (6 bases). V was shortened by 4 bases and J by 1 base, with 12 bases between the two germline ends. The CDR3 contains 16 residues. Per germline, CDR1 SGHRS and CDR2 YFSETQ. CDR3 protein: CASSRDMDSGANVLTF. As DNA, the CDR3 is TGCGCCAGCAGCCGGGACATGGATTCTGGGGCCAACGTCCTGACTTTC.